The next 27 T cell receptor beta chains were all read from a single sample in a study of T cells in Graves' hyperthyroidism and ophthalmopathy. Authors of the study amplified TCR beta CDR3 regions from RNA transcripts. When the TCR CDR3 underwent first-round RT-PCR, the HTBI primer set was used. MiXCR, run by TCRdb on the multiplex PCR reads, gives a single entry per CDR3 protein. This table holds hundreds of thousands of distinct CDR3 sequences, roughly 15% found once. Sample: blood. The receptors come from a woman aged 35 to 49 with Graves' ophthalmopathy.

To note about this clonotype: A junction boundary mismatches the germline segment, possibly from a read error. This chain joins TRBV5-5 and TRBJ1-6; no reliable D call. The CDR3 is made up of 16 amino acids. CDR1 and CDR2 (germline): SGHKS, YYEKEE (reference sequence). DNA of the CDR3: TGTGCCAGCGGCTTGGTTGGTCGTGGAACCAATTCACCCCTCCACTTT. The encoded protein is CASGLVGRGTNSPLHF.

The chain combines TRBV28 with TRBJ2-3; no reliable D call. The V and J ends lost 6 bases and 1 base respectively, with 17 bases between them. CDR1 and CDR2 (germline): MDHEN, SYDVKM. The CDR3 has 16 residues. CDR3 sequence (DNA): TGTGCCAGCAGCTCCCCCGGGCCTTTTCGCACAGATACGCAGTATTTT. Translation: CASSSPGPFRTDTQYF.

This clonotype appeared a few times. The CDR3 loop reads CASSPTGFQTQYF. The CDR3 DNA sequence: TGCGCCAGCAGCCCTACCGGTTTCCAGACCCAGTACTTC. V gene TRBV5-1 combines with J gene TRBJ2-5; D is ambiguous. V dropped 4 bases and J dropped 6 bases, with 13 bases sitting between them. Germline CDR1 and CDR2: SGHRS and YFSETQ. This CDR3 contains 13 residues.

In its sample, this clonotype was seen many times. V gene TRBV7-9 combines with J gene TRBJ2-3; D gene unclear. CDR1 and CDR2 (germline): SEHNR, FQNEAQ (reference sequence). This CDR3 is 11 amino acids long. V was trimmed by 7 bases and J by 4 bases, leaving 6 bases between them. CDR3: CASTEADTQYF. For the CDR3, the DNA is TGTGCCAGCACCGAGGCAGATACGCAGTATTTT.

This clonotype has more than one count but fewer than ten. This sequence joins TRBV9 and TRBJ2-2; no clear D gene. CDR1 is SGDLS and CDR2 is YYNGEE in the germline V gene. V dropped 0 bases and J dropped 8 bases, with 8 bases sitting between them. The CDR3 loop spans 13 amino acids. CDR3 protein: CASSVVSQGELFF. CDR3 DNA: TGTGCCAGCAGCGTAGTTAGTCAAGGGGAGCTGTTTTTT.

The genes are TRBV12-3 or TRBV12-4 and TRBJ1-2, with 9 bases that match TRBD1. There are 14 residues in the CDR3. J lost 7 bases, V lost 6 bases, and 9 bases had no gene match. CDR3 region: CASSRDRAALGYTF. CDR3 bases: TGTGCCAGCAGCCGGGACAGGGCCGCCCTTGGCTACACCTTC.

In this sample, this clonotype turned up a few times. The chain couples TRBV24-1 to TRBJ1-1; TRBD1 matches 7 bases. CDR3 length equals 15 residues. After removal of 3 bases from V and 7 bases from J, the junction contained 10 bases not matched to a gene. Germline-derived CDR1 and CDR2 are KGHDR and SFDVKD. Here the CDR3 DNA reads TGTGCCACCAGTGATACAAAGGGACAGTTGGATGAAGCTTTCTTT. This sequence encodes CATSDTKGQLDEAFF.

The chain employs TRBV19 and TRBJ1-1; D is unresolved. Trimming took 1 base from V and 0 from J, leaving 12 bases between them. This CDR3 has 16 amino acids. CDR1 LNHDA and CDR2 SQIVND come from the germline V gene (reference sequence). CDR3 in amino acids: CASSIGLSRMNTEAFF. In DNA, the CDR3 is TGTGCCAGTAGTATAGGACTCTCCAGGATGAACACTGAAGCTTTCTTT.

The table lists this clonotype with many counts. The CDR3 nucleotides are TGCGCCAGCAGCTTGGGGGGATCCGACAAAAACATTCAGTACTTC. It is translated as CASSLGGSDKNIQYF. V and J are TRBV5-1 and TRBJ2-4, with D unresolved. CDR1 is SGHRS, CDR2 YFSETQ, per germline. This CDR3 comprises 15 residues. V was shortened by 0 bases and J by 3 bases, with 10 bases between the two germline ends.

The CDR3 here is CASSYTQGSGETQYF. The DNA for the CDR3 is TGTGCCAGCAGTTACACCCAGGGCTCCGGCGAGACCCAGTACTTC. This sequence joins TRBV6-2 or TRBV6-3 and TRBJ2-5; D is possibly TRBD1 (5 bases). This CDR3 spans 15 amino acids. The V and J ends lost 2 bases and 5 bases respectively, with 15 bases between them. Germline assignment: CDR1 MNHEY and CDR2 SVGEGT.

This clonotype occurred many times. A junction end diverges from the germline sequence, so it may reflect a read error. This chain links TRBV2 with TRBJ1-3, with TRBD1 matching 8 bases. CDR3 length: 13 residues. Germline V gene sequence: CDR1 SNHLY, CDR2 FYNNEI. The CDR3 DNA reads as TGTGCCGGCAGGACAGGGTCTGGAAACACCATATATTTT. Residues: CAGRTGSGNTIYF.

In its sample, this clonotype was seen many times. This chain uses TRBV3-1 with TRBJ1-2; D gene ambiguous. This CDR3 is built from 15 residues. Germline V lookup: CDR1 LGHDT, CDR2 YNNKEL (reference sequence). Trimming left V 3 bases short and J 2 bases short, with 13 bases between. The CDR3 sequence: CASSQLDRANYGYTF. CDR3 nucleotide sequence: TGTGCCAGCAGCCAGTTGGACCGCGCAAACTATGGCTACACCTTC. The full variable domain, rest sourced from reference TRBV3-1 and TRBJ1-2, is DTAVSQTPKYLVTQMGNDKSIKCEQNLGHDTMYWYKQDSKKFLKIMFSYNNKELIINETVPNRFSPKSPDKAHLNLHINSLELGDSAVYFCASSQLDRANYGYTFGSGTRLTVV.

The chain recombines TRBV25-1 with TRBJ2-1, with TRBD2 matching over 15 bases. CDR1 is MGHDK and CDR2 is SYGVNS in the germline V gene. Trimming cost V 5 bases and J 12 bases; bases outside gene matches: 5. This CDR3 is 14 amino acids long. CDR3 in DNA: TGTGCCAGCAGTTTCGGGGGACTAGCGGGAGGGCAGTTCTTC. The encoded protein is CASSFGGLAGGQFF.

This clonotype occurred many times. The chain carries TRBV18 and TRBJ2-7; 8 bases are shared with TRBD1. V shed 8 bases and J 2 bases; nucleotides not matched to a gene: 8. Per germline, CDR1 KGHSH and CDR2 LQKENI. The CDR3 loop spans 14 amino acids. DNA of the CDR3: TGTGCCAGCAGCCCCGGGACAGGCACCTACGAGCAGTACTTC. Translation gives CASSPGTGTYEQYF. Based on the CDR3 plus reference TRBV18 and TRBJ2-7, the full variable domain is NAGVMQNPRHLVRRRGQEARLRCSPMKGHSHVYWYRQLPEEGLKFMVYLQKENIIDESGMPKERFSAEFPKEGPSILRIQQVVRGDSAAYFCASSPGTGTYEQYFGPGTRLTVT.

V and J are TRBV4-3 and TRBJ2-7, with 13 bases identical to TRBD2. The V and J ends lost 3 bases and 5 bases, in that order; junction bases with no gene match: 10. CDR1 and CDR2 from the germline V gene are LGHNA and YSLEER. This CDR3 is built from 17 residues. For the CDR3, the DNA is TGCGCCAGCAGCCAGCCCACTAGCGGGAGGGCAACCGACGAGCAGTACTTC. Amino acids: CASSQPTSGRATDEQYF.

This clonotype was recorded at least ten times. The chain recombines TRBV28 with TRBJ1-2; TRBD1 aligns across 7 bases. There are 14 residues in the CDR3. Germline V CDR1 and CDR2: MDHEN, SYDVKM. Trimming at V came to 1 base and at J to 4 bases, leaving 3 bases not matched to a gene. CDR3 sequence: CASSLSHRGYGYTF. In DNA form, the CDR3 reads TGTGCCAGCAGTTTATCTCACAGGGGCTATGGCTACACCTTC.

The rearrangement joins TRBV9 to TRBJ1-1, with a tentative D call TRBD1 (5 bases). The CDR3 extends over 14 amino acids. Germline CDR1 SGDLS, CDR2 YYNGEE. Deletions cut 0 bases from V and 6 bases from J, with 12 bases between. The DNA of the CDR3 is TGTGCCAGCAGCGTAGTTGGAGGGGACGCTGAAGCTTTCTTT. Protein sequence: CASSVVGGDAEAFF.

The gene calls are TRBV18 and TRBJ2-7; 10 positions match TRBD1. From germline, CDR1 is KGHSH and CDR2 LQKENI. The J segment lost 6 bases and the V segment lost 0 bases, leaving 5 bases of the junction unmatched. This CDR3 region has 15 residues. CDR3 loop: CASSPPGTGVPEQYF. CDR3 nucleotides: TGTGCCAGCTCACCACCCGGGACAGGGGTACCCGAGCAGTACTTC.

The V gene is TRBV20-1, the J gene TRBJ2-7, with unresolved D. The germline CDR1 and CDR2 sequences are DFQATT and SNEGSKA (reference sequence). CDR3 size: 14 residues. Trimming shortened V by 0 bases and J by 2 bases, and 11 bases separated the two germline ends. CDR3 residues: CSARDPGPAYEQYF. DNA for the CDR3: TGCAGTGCTAGAGATCCCGGGCCTGCCTACGAGCAGTACTTC.

The J gene is TRBJ2-3, the V gene TRBV7-8; D remains unclear. V lost 5 bases to trimming and J lost 2 bases, with 14 bases between them. The CDR3 sequence is 15 residues long. From germline, CDR1 is SGHVS and CDR2 FQNEAQ. This chain's CDR3 is CASSHKRADTDTQYF. The CDR3 coding sequence is TGTGCCAGCAGCCACAAGAGAGCAGACACAGATACGCAGTATTTT.

This chain joins TRBV9 and TRBJ2-1; 7 positions agree with TRBD1. Germline V gene lookup returns CDR1 SGDLS and CDR2 YYNGEE. This CDR3 is built from 15 residues. The V and J ends lost 0 bases and 3 bases, in that order; junction bases with no gene match: 3. The CDR3 nucleotides are TGTGCCAGCAGCGTAGGAGACAGGGACTACAATGAGCAGTTCTTC. Translating gives CASSVGDRDYNEQFF.

Only a few counts were recorded for this clonotype. J is TRBJ2-1 and V is TRBV19; weak D call: TRBD1 (5 bases). The germline gives CDR1 LNHDA, CDR2 SQIVND (reference sequence). This CDR3 spans 13 amino acids. The V gene lost 5 bases and the J gene lost 7 bases, with 12 bases spanning the gap. CDR3 coding DNA: TGTGCCAGTAGTCCAGGGCTGGGGAATGAGCAGTTCTTC. It yields the protein CASSPGLGNEQFF.

In its sample, this clonotype was seen a few times. The chain links TRBV18 to TRBJ2-3, with D maybe TRBD1 (5 bases). V lost 6 bases and J 0 bases, leaving 16 bases between the germline ends. The CDR3 extends over 16 amino acids. The germline V gene encodes CDR1 KGHSH and CDR2 LQKENI. The CDR3 DNA follows: TGTGCCAGCTCCCGCCGGACAACTTCTAGCACAGATACGCAGTATTTT. Translated: CASSRRTTSSTDTQYF.

In its sample, this clonotype was seen many times. The rearrangement joins TRBV2 to TRBJ2-1, with D uncertain. The germline V gene encodes CDR1 SNHLY and CDR2 FYNNEI. Trimming left V 2 bases short and J 8 bases short, with 13 bases between. This CDR3 is 14 amino acids long. Written as DNA, the CDR3 is TGTGCCAGCAGTGAATGGGTCAATAAGGATGAGCAGTTCTTC. This translates into CASSEWVNKDEQFF.

This clonotype has only a few counts. This sequence joins TRBV6-1 and TRBJ1-3; the D gene is possibly TRBD1 (5 bases). Germline lookup yields CDR1 MNHNS and CDR2 SASEGT. This CDR3 spans 15 amino acids. V lost 5 bases and J 2 bases, leaving 13 bases between the germline ends. CDR3 in amino acids: CASSPGRVTGNTIYF. CDR3 nucleotides: TGTGCCAGCAGTCCGGGGCGGGTTACTGGAAACACCATATATTTT.

The chain carries TRBV11-3 and TRBJ2-1; 8 positions match TRBD1. The CDR3 spans 13 residues. The trim removed 5 bases at V and 8 bases at J, leaving 5 bases unmatched. Germline assignment: CDR1 SGHNT and CDR2 YENEEA. The CDR3 reads CASSPGTGYEQFF. The CDR3 DNA reads TGTGCCAGCAGCCCAGGGACAGGTTATGAGCAGTTCTTC. Full variable domain (remainder filled in from reference TRBV11-3 and TRBJ2-1): EAGVVQSPRYKIIEKKQPVAFWCNPISGHNTLYWYLQNLGQGPELLIRYENEEAVDDSQLPKDRFSAERLKGVDSTLKIQPAELGDSAVYLCASSPGTGYEQFFGPGTRLTVL.

This clonotype turned up a few times. This sequence joins TRBV5-1 and TRBJ2-6; 11 bases fit TRBD2. Germline V gene lookup returns CDR1 SGHRS and CDR2 YFSETQ. J gave up 1 base and V 7 bases, and 1 base lay outside the gene matches. The CDR3 covers 15 residues. CDR3 nucleotide sequence: TGCGCCAGCCGACTAGCGGGATCTGGGGCCAACGTCCTGACTTTC. Residues: CASRLAGSGANVLTF. The variable domain in full, with the rest retrieved from reference TRBV5-1 and TRBJ2-6, is KAGVTQTPRYLIKTRGQQVTLSCSPISGHRSVSWYQQTPGQGLQFLFEYFSETQRNKGNFPGRFSGRQFSNSRSEMNVSTLELGDSALYLCASRLAGSGANVLTFGAGSRLTVL.